The present T cell receptor beta chain was sequenced within a study of shared clonotypes between healthy human individuals (dated by TCRdb to 2018 to 2021). Turning to the overall study: Three men and a couple of women, aged 18 to 49 years, made up the cohort. To estimate repertoire size and how much clonotypes are shared between individuals, the study performed deep sequencing of blood TCR repertoires from a handful of healthy adults. Each donor's leukapheresis produced roughly between roughly 0.9 and 9 billion PBMCs. For each donor, three plates each were used for CD4 naive and CD4 memory, two plates were used for CD8 naive, and one plate was used for CD8 memory. To increase sequencing depth and limit assay-specific biases, different laboratories used diverse techniques to prepare libraries and sequence TCR repertoires. Overall results and qualifications from the work: Based on pairwise subsampling, the degree of clonotype sharing among donors was expected to be affected by sequencing depth. Naive subsets generally had larger estimated clonotype richness than memory subsets did. Clonotypes shared by all four sorted-subset donors showed higher generation probabilities than non-shared clonotypes. About 5% of naive CD4, 3.5% of naive CD8, 2.3% of memory CD4, and 0.4% of memory CD8 clonotypes were shared across several donors. Because the study included only a small number of donors, the genetic and exposure-history diversity represented was limited. Sampling was restricted to blood, and TCR repertoires in tissues likely differ from the TCR repertoires found in blood. Incomplete sequencing was indicated by rarefaction of sorted-subset datasets, despite the large sequencing depth.

Donors were healthy HIV-negative adults with no recently reported acute infections or vaccinations. Only Caucasian adults living in Nashville, Tennessee, USA were represented among the donors. Magnetic negative selection was used to enrich CD4+ T cells, after which naive cells were positively selected on CD45RA and the negative fraction became the memory subset. Blood was obtained by leukapheresis, after which PBMCs were separated by Ficoll-Histopaque density gradient centrifugation and cryopreserved in liquid nitrogen vapor phase. Analytical flow cytometry was used to check the purity and quantity of every magnetically sorted T cell population. From each sorted fraction, genomic DNA was isolated and quantified by UV absorbance on a Nanodrop 2000c. TCR CDR3 regions were amplified from genomic DNA by multiplex PCR using the deep immunoSEQ assay. For each cell subset, the extracted genomic DNA was distributed evenly across all wells of several immunoSEQ 96-well plates, and each plate served as one replicate. Each replicate PCR for sorted subsets received approximately 200 ng genomic DNA, equal to about 29,000 T cell genomes. Purified libraries were quantified with a Qubit 3.0 fluorometer, sized on a Bioanalyzer 2100, and re-quantified with the KAPA Library Quantification kit. A separate single-read 150-cycle Illumina NextSeq 550 flow cell was used to sequence each immunoSEQ 96-well plate. In the paper's pipeline: Because the immunoSEQ output held only junctional sequences and lacked quality scores, the filtering could not match the filtering applied to full-length reads. To assign V/J genes and CDR3, sequences were annotated using PyIR, a Python wrapper for IgBLAST v1.9, with IMGT germline references. Reads were removed for weak V/J assignments (E-value above 1e-6), missing CDR3, stop codons, out-of-frame junctions, or ambiguous translated residues. A V3J clonotype was defined by an identical inferred V gene, J gene, and CDR3 amino acid sequence. The percentage overlap between two repertoires was calculated by dividing the number of shared unique clonotypes by the size of the smaller repertoire. Richness of each repertoire was evaluated using RTK rarefaction, the Chao1 estimator, and Recon v2.1 estimates of unobserved clonotypes. Generation probabilities were computed with OLGA for all TCRbeta clonotypes obtained by the gDNA method from a handful of donors. The clones in this table, taken by TCRdb from immuneACCESS, are in-frame only. Not every clone is retained; where verified, under half of the shortfall comes from an unresolved V gene, and the cause of the rest is unknown. From that table come the V and J calls and clone size; the DNA was used to work out D and trimming. The table for this sample lists around 700,000 clones; around 72% of them were counted only once. The ten largest clones add up to approximately 1.8% of the sample.

In regard to this clone: No cognate antigen has been identified for it. It has no much larger one-base neighbor in the sample; base qualities were not kept.

The CDR3 holds 14 amino acids from the cysteine to the phenylalanine. Just CDR3 DNA is preserved here, 42 bases in frame from base 1. V ends up 7 bases short and J 0 bases short, with an unmatched junction base count of 6. From a lookup of the germline V gene (reference sequence), CDR1 and CDR2 are MNHEY and SMNVEV. Sequencing input: memory CD4+ T cells sorted from blood. The label giving this sample's cell subset or site can be read as: CD45RA-negative fraction. The sequence was obtained from a woman aged 25 to 39 in good health. The chain uses TRBV27 and TRBJ2-7; 7 central bases correspond to TRBD1. In nucleotides, the sequence is TGTGCCAGCAAGGGGACAGCGAGCTCCTACGAGCAGTACTTC. Its protein is CASKGTASSYEQYF.